The clone carrying this T cell receptor beta chain showed up many times. With approximately 470 ng total RNA as template and a constant-region primer, TCR beta cDNA was made. Three-round nested multiplex PCR performed with slightly modified ARM-PCR produced the TCR beta libraries. One entry per CDR3 protein results from TCRdb running MiXCR on the multiplex PCR reads. The sample includes some 51,000 distinct CDR3 sequences, about 73% of them seen just once. Unsorted bulk tissue (roughly 18-32 mg) underwent RNA and DNA co-extraction. The sample comes from a study of tumor-infiltrating lymphocytes in primary liver carcinoma. The receptor's source is a man aged 35-49 years with primary liver carcinoma and hepatitis B virus infection. Sequencing was done on a sample of liver tumor tissue from sampling region 3. Subset meaning: tumor region T3, left-lateral pole.

CDR3 DNA sequence: TGTGCCAGCAGCTTGTTACTATACACGAAGTACAATGAGCAGTTCTTC. It translates to CASSLLLYTKYNEQFF. The chain recombines TRBV7-9 with TRBJ2-1; D remains ambiguous. The V gene lost 3 bases and the J gene lost 4 bases, with 16 bases spanning the gap. Germline CDR1 SEHNR, CDR2 FQNEAQ (reference sequence). The CDR3 extends over 16 amino acids.